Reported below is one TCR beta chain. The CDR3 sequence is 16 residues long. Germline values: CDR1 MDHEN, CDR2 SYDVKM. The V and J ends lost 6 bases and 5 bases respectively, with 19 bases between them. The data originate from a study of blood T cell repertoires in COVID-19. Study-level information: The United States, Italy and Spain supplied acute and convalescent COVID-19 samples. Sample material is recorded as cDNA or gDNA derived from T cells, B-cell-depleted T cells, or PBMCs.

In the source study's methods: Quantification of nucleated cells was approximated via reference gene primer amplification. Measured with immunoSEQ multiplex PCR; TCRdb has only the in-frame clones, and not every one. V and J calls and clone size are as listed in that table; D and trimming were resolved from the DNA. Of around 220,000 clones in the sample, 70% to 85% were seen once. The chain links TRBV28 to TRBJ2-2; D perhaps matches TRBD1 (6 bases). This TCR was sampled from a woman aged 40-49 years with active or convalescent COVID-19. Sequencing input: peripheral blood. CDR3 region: CASRPQGSVGTGELFF. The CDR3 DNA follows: TGTGCCAGCAGGCCACAGGGTTCCGTGGGGACCGGGGAGCTGTTTTTT.